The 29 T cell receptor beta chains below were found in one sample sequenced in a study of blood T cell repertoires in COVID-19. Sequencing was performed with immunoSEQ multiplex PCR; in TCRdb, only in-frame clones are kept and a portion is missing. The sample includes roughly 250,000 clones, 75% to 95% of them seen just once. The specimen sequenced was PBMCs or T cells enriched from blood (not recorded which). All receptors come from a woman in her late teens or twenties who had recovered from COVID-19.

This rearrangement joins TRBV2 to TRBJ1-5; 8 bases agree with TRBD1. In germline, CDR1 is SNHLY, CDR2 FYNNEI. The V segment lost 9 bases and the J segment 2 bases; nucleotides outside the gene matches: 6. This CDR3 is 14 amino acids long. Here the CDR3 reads CASTGGPGNQPQHF. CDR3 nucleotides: TGTGCCAGTACAGGGGGTCCGGGCAATCAGCCCCAGCATTTT.

CDR3 loop: CSASGGGEQYF. The CDR3 DNA is TGCAGTGCTAGCGGGGGGGGAGAGCAGTACTTC. The V and J genes are TRBV20-1 and TRBJ2-7; 8 bases agree with TRBD2. CDR1 and CDR2 from the germline V gene are DFQATT and SNEGSKA (reference sequence). V gave up 3 bases and J gave up 7 bases; unmatched junction bases: 2. The CDR3 extends over 11 amino acids.

The CDR3 bases are TGTGCCAGCAGCCCCGTAAAAAGGGGACTAGCGGACTCCTACAATGAGCAGTTCTTC. It yields the protein CASSPVKRGLADSYNEQFF. The chain is built from TRBV11-2 and TRBJ2-1; the match to TRBD2 covers 11 bases. After removal of 5 bases from V and 0 bases from J, the junction contained 12 bases not matched to a gene. The CDR3 totals 19 residues. Germline CDR1 SGHAT, CDR2 FQNNGV.

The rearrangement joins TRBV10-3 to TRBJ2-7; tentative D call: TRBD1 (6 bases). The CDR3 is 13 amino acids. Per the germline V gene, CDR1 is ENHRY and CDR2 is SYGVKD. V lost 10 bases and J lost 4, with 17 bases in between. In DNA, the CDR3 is TGTGCCACCCTGACGGTGGGGGCTTACGAGCAGTACTTC. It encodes CATLTVGAYEQYF.

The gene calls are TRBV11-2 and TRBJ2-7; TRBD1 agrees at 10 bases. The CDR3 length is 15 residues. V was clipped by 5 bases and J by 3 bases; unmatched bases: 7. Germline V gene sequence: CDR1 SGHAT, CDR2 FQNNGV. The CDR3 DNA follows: TGTGCCAGCAGCCCAACGGGACAGGGGATCTACGAGCAGTACTTC. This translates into CASSPTGQGIYEQYF.

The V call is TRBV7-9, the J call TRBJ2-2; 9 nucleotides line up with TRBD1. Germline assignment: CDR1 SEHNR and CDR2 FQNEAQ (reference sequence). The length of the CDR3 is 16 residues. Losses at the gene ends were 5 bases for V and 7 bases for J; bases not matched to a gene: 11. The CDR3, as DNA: TGTGCCAGCAGCCCGGTTGGACAGGGGATCGGCGGGGAGCTGTTTTTT. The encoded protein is CASSPVGQGIGGELFF. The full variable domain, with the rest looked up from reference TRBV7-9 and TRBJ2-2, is DTGVSQNPRHKITKRGQNVTFRCDPISEHNRLYWYRQTLGQGPEFLTYFQNEAQLEKSRLLSDRFSAERPKGSFSTLEIQRTEQGDSAMYLCASSPVGQGIGGELFFGEGSRLTVL.

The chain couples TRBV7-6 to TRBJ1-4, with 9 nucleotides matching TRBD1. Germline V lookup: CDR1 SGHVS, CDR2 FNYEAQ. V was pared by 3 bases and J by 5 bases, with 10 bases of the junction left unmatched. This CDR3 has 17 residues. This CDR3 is CASSFKPGTGKNEKLFF. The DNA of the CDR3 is TGTGCCAGCAGCTTCAAACCCGGGACAGGGAAAAATGAAAAACTGTTTTTT.

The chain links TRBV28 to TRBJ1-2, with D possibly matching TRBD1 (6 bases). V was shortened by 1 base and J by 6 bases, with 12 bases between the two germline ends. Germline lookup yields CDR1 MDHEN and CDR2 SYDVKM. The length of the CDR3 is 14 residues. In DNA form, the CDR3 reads TGTGCCAGCAGTTTATCGGTAGGGGGGGATGGCTACACCTTC. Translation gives CASSLSVGGDGYTF.

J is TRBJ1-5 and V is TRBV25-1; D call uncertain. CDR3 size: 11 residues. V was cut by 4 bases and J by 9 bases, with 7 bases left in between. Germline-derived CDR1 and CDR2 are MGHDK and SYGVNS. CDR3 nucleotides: TGTGCCAGCAGTGGGGCTGGGCCCCAGCATTTT. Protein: CASSGAGPQHF. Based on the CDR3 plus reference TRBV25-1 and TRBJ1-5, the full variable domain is EADIYQTPRYLVIGTGKKITLECSQTMGHDKMYWYQQDPGMELHLIHYSYGVNSTEKGDLSSESTVSRIRTEHFPLTLESARPSHTSQYLCASSGAGPQHFGDGTRLSIL.

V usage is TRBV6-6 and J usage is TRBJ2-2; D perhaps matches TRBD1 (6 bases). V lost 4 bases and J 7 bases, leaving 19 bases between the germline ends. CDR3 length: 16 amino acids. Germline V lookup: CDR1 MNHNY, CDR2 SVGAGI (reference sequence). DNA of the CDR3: TGTGCCAGCAGTTGGACACCAGGGGCGGGTGACGGGGAGCTGTTTTTT. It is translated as CASSWTPGAGDGELFF.

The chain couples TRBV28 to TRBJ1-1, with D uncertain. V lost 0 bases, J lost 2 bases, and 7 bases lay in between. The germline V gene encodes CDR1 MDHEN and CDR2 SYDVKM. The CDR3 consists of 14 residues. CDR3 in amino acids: CASSLWQANTEAFF. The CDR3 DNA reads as TGTGCCAGCAGTTTATGGCAGGCTAACACTGAAGCTTTCTTT.

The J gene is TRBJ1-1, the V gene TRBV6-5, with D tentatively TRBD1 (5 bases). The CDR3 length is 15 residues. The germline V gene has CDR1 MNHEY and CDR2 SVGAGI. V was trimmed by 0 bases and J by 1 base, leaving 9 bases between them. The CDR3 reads CASSYSSGANTEAFF. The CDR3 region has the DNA TGTGCCAGCAGTTACTCAAGCGGGGCGAACACTGAAGCTTTCTTT.

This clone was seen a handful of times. CDR3 sequence: CASSRTARDRDPYGYTF. The CDR3, as DNA: TGCGCCAGCAGCCGCACTGCCCGGGACAGGGACCCCTATGGCTACACCTTC. The V call is TRBV4-1, the J call TRBJ1-2; 9 bases are a match to TRBD1. Germline V gene data show CDR1 as MGHRA and CDR2 as YSYEKL. This CDR3 comprises 17 residues. V shed 4 bases, J shed 4 bases, and the junction held 13 bases outside the gene matches.

The CDR3 sequence: CASRYGEGTRNTEAFF. CDR3 bases: TGTGCCAGCAGGTACGGAGAGGGGACACGGAACACTGAAGCTTTCTTT. The gene calls are TRBV11-3 and TRBJ1-1, with D perhaps matching TRBD1 (6 bases). The CDR3 consists of 16 residues. V was pared by 6 bases and J by 1 base, with 18 bases between. Germline loops: CDR1 SGHNT, CDR2 YENEEA.

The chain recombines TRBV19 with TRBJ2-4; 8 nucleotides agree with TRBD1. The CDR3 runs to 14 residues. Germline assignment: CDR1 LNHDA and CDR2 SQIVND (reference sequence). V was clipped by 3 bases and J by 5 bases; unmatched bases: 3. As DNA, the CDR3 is TGTGCCAGTAGTATGCAGGGGGCCGAAAACATTCAGTACTTC. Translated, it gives CASSMQGAENIQYF.

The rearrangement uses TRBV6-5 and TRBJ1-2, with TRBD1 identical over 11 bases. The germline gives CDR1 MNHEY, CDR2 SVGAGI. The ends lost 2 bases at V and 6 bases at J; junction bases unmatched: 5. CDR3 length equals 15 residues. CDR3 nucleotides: TGTGCCAGCAGTTACCTCGGACAGGGGGCGAATGGCTACACCTTC. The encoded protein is CASSYLGQGANGYTF.

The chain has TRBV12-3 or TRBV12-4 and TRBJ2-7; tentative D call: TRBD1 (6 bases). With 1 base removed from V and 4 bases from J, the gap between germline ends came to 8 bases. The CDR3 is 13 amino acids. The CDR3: CASSLGDTYEQYF. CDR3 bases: TGTGCCAGCAGTTTAGGGGACACGTACGAGCAGTACTTC.

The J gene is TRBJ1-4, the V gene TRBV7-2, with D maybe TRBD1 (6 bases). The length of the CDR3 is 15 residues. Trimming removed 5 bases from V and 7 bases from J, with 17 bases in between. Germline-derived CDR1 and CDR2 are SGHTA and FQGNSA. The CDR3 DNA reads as TGTGCCAGCAGCACTTGGGGGGGCGGAGGTGAAAAACTGTTTTTT. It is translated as CASSTWGGGGEKLFF. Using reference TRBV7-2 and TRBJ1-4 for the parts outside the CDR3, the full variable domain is GAGVSQSPSNKVTEKGKDVELRCDPISGHTALYWYRQSLGQGLEFLIYFQGNSAPDKSGLPSDRFSAERTGGSVSTLTIQRTQQEDSAVYLCASSTWGGGGEKLFFGSGTQLSVL.

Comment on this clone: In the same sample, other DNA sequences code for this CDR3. CDR3: CASSQGQGGYGYTF. The CDR3 region has the DNA TGTGCCAGCAGCCAAGGACAGGGCGGCTATGGCTACACCTTC. The V and J genes are TRBV3-1 (or the pseudogene TRBV3-2) and TRBJ1-2; 7 positions agree with TRBD1. The CDR3 is 14 amino acids. Germline V gives CDR1 LGHDT, CDR2 YNNKEL (reference sequence). After removal of 1 base from V and 4 bases from J, the junction contained 3 bases not matched to a gene.

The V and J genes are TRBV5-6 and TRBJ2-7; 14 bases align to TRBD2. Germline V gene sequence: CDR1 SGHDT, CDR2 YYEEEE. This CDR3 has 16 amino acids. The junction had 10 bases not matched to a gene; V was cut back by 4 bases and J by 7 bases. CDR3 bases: TGTGCCAGCAGCCCCCTGACTAGCGGGGGGGCCGGGGAGCAGTACTTC. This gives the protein CASSPLTSGGAGEQYF.

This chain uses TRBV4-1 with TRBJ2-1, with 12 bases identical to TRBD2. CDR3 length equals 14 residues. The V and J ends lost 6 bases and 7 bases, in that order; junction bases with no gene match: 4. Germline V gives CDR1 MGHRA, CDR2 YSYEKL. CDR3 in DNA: TGCGCCAGCAGTTTCGGACTAGCGGGGAATGAGCAGTTCTTC. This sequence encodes CASSFGLAGNEQFF.

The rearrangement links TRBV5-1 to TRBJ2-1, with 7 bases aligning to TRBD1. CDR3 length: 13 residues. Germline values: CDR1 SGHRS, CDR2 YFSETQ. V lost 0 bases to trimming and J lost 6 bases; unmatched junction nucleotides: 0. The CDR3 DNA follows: TGCGCCAGCAGCTTGGGACAGGGCAATGAGCAGTTCTTC. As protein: CASSLGQGNEQFF.

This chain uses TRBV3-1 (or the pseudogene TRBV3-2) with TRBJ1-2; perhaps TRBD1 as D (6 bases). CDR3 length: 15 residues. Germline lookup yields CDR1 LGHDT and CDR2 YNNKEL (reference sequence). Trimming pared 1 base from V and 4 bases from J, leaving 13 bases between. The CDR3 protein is CASSQGQASFYGYTF. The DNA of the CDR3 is TGTGCCAGCAGCCAAGGACAGGCGAGTTTCTATGGCTACACCTTC.

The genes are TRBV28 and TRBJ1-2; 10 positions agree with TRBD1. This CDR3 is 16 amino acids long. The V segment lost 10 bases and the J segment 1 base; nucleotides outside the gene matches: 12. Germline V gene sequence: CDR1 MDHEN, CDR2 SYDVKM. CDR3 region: CATSIGDRGRNYGYTF. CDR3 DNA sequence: TGTGCCACCTCAATCGGGGACAGGGGTCGTAACTATGGCTACACCTTC.

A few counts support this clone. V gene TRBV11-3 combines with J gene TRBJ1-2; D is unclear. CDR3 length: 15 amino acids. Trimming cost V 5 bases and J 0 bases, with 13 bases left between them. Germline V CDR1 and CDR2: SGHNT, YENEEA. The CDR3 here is CASSRYRGSNYGYTF. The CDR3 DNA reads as TGTGCCAGCAGCCGATACCGCGGGTCTAACTATGGCTACACCTTC.

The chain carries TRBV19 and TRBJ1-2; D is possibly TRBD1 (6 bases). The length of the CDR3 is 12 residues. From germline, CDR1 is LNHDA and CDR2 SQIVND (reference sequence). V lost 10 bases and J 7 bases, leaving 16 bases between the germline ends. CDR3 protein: CATPDRPSGYTF. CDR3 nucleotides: TGTGCCACCCCGGACAGACCCAGTGGCTACACCTTC.

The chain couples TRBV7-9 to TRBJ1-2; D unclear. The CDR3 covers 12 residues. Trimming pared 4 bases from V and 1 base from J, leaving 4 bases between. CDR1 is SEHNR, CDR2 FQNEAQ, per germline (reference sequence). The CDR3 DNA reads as TGTGCCAGCAGCTCCCTTAACTATGGCTACACCTTC. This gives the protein CASSSLNYGYTF. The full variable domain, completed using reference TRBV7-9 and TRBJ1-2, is DTGVSQNPRHKITKRGQNVTFRCDPISEHNRLYWYRQTLGQGPEFLTYFQNEAQLEKSRLLSDRFSAERPKGSFSTLEIQRTEQGDSAMYLCASSSLNYGYTFGSGTRLTVV.

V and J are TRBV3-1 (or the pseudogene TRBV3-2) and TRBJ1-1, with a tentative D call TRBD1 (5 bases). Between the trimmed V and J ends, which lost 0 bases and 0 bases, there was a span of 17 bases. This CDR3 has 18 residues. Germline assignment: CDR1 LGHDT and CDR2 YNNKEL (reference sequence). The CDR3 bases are TGTGCCAGCAGCCAAGATAGGGGATCGCTTGGAATGAACACTGAAGCTTTCTTT. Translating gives CASSQDRGSLGMNTEAFF.

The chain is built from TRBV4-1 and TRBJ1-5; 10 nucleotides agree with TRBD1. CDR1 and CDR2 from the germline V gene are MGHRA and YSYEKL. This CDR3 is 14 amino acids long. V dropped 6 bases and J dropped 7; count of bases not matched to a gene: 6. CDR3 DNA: TGCGCCAGCAGACGGACAGGGGGAGGACAGCCCCAGCATTTT. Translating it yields CASRRTGGGQPQHF.